Each of the 25 T cell receptor beta chains below was sequenced from the same sample in a study of blood T cells in healthy people across ages. Sample-barcoded 5' priming and a J-beta primer mix drove a second PCR of 7 to 11 cycles. TCRdb redid the calling of the 5' RACE reads with MiXCR, one entry per CDR3 protein. Altogether hundreds of thousands of distinct CDR3 sequences are present, around 45% being singletons, with the ten largest covering about a third. The material sequenced was blood. These receptors all come from a woman aged 55-69 years in good health.

The table lists this clonotype with a few counts. This chain joins TRBV28 and TRBJ2-7; TRBD2 matches 7 bases. The J segment lost 2 bases and the V segment lost 4 bases, leaving 8 bases of the junction unmatched. In germline, CDR1 is MDHEN, CDR2 SYDVKM. The CDR3 is made up of 15 amino acids. CDR3 protein: CASSYRDYQAYEQYF. CDR3 nucleotide sequence: TGTGCCAGCAGTTACCGGGACTACCAAGCCTACGAGCAGTACTTC.

The rearrangement uses TRBV7-2 and TRBJ1-5, with D possibly matching TRBD1 (5 bases). V lost 3 bases, J lost 3 bases, and 15 bases lay in between. The germline gives CDR1 SGHTA, CDR2 FQGNSA. This CDR3 spans 16 amino acids. The CDR3 here is CASSFGAGYSNQPQHF. DNA for the CDR3: TGTGCCAGCAGCTTTGGGGCGGGATACTCCAATCAGCCCCAGCATTTT.

The V call is TRBV2, the J call TRBJ2-2, with D possibly TRBD1 on 5 matching bases. The CDR3 runs 12 residues. The V and J ends lost 6 bases and 7 bases respectively, with 9 bases between them. Germline CDR1 reads SNHLY; CDR2 reads FYNNEI. CDR3 loop: CASRPRVGELFF. In DNA, the CDR3 is TGTGCCAGCAGACCCAGGGTCGGGGAGCTGTTTTTT.

The chain couples TRBV29-1 to TRBJ2-1; TRBD1 agrees at 10 bases. The CDR3 consists of 16 residues. The V gene end was trimmed by 4 bases and the J gene end by 7 bases; junction bases not matched to a gene: 13. Germline V gene data show CDR1 as SQVTM and CDR2 as ANQGSEA. The CDR3 spells CSVARGGRQGANEQFF. The DNA of the CDR3 is TGCAGCGTTGCTAGGGGCGGAAGACAGGGGGCTAATGAGCAGTTCTTC.

V is TRBV2 and J is TRBJ2-1; D call uncertain. The CDR3 covers 13 residues. Deletions cut 8 bases from V and 5 bases from J, with 13 bases between. Germline assignment: CDR1 SNHLY and CDR2 FYNNEI. As DNA, the CDR3 is TGTGCCAGCGGGGTTGCCCAAAACAATGAGCAGTTCTTC. This sequence encodes CASGVAQNNEQFF.

The V and J genes are TRBV27 and TRBJ2-7; TRBD2 matches 9 bases. Germline V gene lookup returns CDR1 MNHEY and CDR2 SMNVEV (reference sequence). The CDR3 has 14 residues. V was clipped by 3 bases and J by 6 bases; unmatched bases: 6. The CDR3 sequence is CASSFSGSGREQYF. CDR3 in DNA: TGTGCCAGCAGTTTTAGCGGGAGTGGGCGCGAGCAGTACTTC.

The gene calls are TRBV29-1 and TRBJ2-2; no firm D call. The V end lost 2 bases, the J end lost 6 bases, and 10 bases lay between the germline ends. In germline, CDR1 is SQVTM, CDR2 ANQGSEA. The CDR3 is 13 residues long. The DNA of the CDR3 is TGCAGCGTTGAACACAATACGGCCGGGGAGCTGTTTTTT. Amino acids: CSVEHNTAGELFF.

V usage is TRBV15 and J usage is TRBJ2-3; 10 bases agree with TRBD2. CDR3 length equals 15 residues. Germline CDR1 is LNHNV and CDR2 is YYDKDF (reference sequence). After removal of 3 bases from V and 5 bases from J, the junction contained 5 bases not matched to a gene. In DNA, the CDR3 is TGTGCCACCAGCAGTACTAGCGGGAAAGTAGATACGCAGTATTTT. Its translation: CATSSTSGKVDTQYF.

The gene calls are TRBV9 and TRBJ2-1; tentatively, D is TRBD2 (6 bases). Trimming cost V 3 bases and J 14 bases, with 12 bases left between them. The CDR3 covers 11 residues. Germline CDR1 SGDLS, CDR2 YYNGEE. The DNA of the CDR3 is TGTGCCAGCAGCGCGGGACTCCTCAAGTTCTTC. Its protein is CASSAGLLKFF.

The chain recombines TRBV20-1 with TRBJ2-5; 8 nucleotides match TRBD2. With 4 bases clipped from V and 3 bases from J, the junction kept 4 bases outside the gene matches. The CDR3 runs 13 residues. Germline CDR1 DFQATT, CDR2 SNEGSKA (reference sequence). CDR3 nucleotide sequence: TGCAGTGCTACCCCGGGACTAGAAGAGACCCAGTACTTC. This codes for CSATPGLEETQYF.

This chain uses TRBV27 with TRBJ1-2; a weak D match, TRBD1 (6 bases). Germline values: CDR1 MNHEY, CDR2 SMNVEV (reference sequence). The V and J ends lost 6 bases and 5 bases respectively, with 16 bases between them. This CDR3 is built from 14 residues. DNA of the CDR3: TGTGCCAGCAGAGAAGGACAGCTCGGGTATGGCTACACCTTC. It yields the protein CASREGQLGYGYTF.

The CDR3 loop is CASSQGGGSHYNEQFF. The CDR3 DNA reads as TGCGCCAGCAGCCAAGGGGGCGGGAGTCACTACAATGAGCAGTTCTTC. This chain links TRBV4-3 with TRBJ2-1, with 7 bases identical to TRBD2. The CDR3 is 16 amino acids. After removal of 1 base from V and 3 bases from J, the junction contained 6 bases not matched to a gene. In germline, CDR1 is LGHNA, CDR2 YSLEER.

The chain employs TRBV2 and TRBJ1-6, with TRBD1 matching 9 bases. CDR3 size: 15 residues. The germline CDR1 and CDR2 sequences are SNHLY and FYNNEI. V shed 5 bases and J 4 bases; nucleotides not matched to a gene: 3. CDR3 coding DNA: TGTGCCAGCAGTTCGGGACAGGGTTATAATTCACCCCTCCACTTT. Translating gives CASSSGQGYNSPLHF. Complete variable domain (other parts from reference TRBV2 and TRBJ1-6): EPEVTQTPSHQVTQMGQEVILRCVPISNHLYFYWYRQILGQKVEFLVSFYNNEISEKSEIFDDQFSVERPDGSNFTLKIRSTKLEDSAMYFCASSSGQGYNSPLHFGNGTRLTVT.

The V and J genes are TRBV7-9 and TRBJ1-1; D unclear. CDR1 SEHNR and CDR2 FQNEAQ come from the germline V gene (reference sequence). Trimming cost V 6 bases and J 1 base, with 12 bases left between them. The CDR3 has 14 residues. In DNA form, the CDR3 reads TGTGCCAGCAGGCCCGGCCCACAGAACACTGAAGCTTTCTTT. This translates into CASRPGPQNTEAFF.

This clonotype was seen a single time. The V and J genes are TRBV30 and TRBJ2-1; D may be TRBD1 (6 bases). Trimming pared 4 bases from V and 0 bases from J, leaving 10 bases between. This CDR3 spans 14 amino acids. The germline V gene has CDR1 GTSNPN and CDR2 SVGIG (reference sequence). The CDR3 protein is CAWTQGRSYNEQFF. The DNA of the CDR3 is TGTGCCTGGACACAGGGACGCTCCTACAATGAGCAGTTCTTC.

The chain has TRBV2 and TRBJ2-6; 10 nucleotides match TRBD1. This CDR3 is 16 amino acids long. Germline CDR1 and CDR2: SNHLY and FYNNEI. Germline trimming cut 11 bases from V and 0 bases from J; bases unmatched to any gene: 7. The CDR3 region has the DNA TGTGCCCGGGACAGGGGCCGTTCCTCTGGGGCCAACGTCCTGACTTTC. It codes for CARDRGRSSGANVLTF.

On this clonotype: One base away lies a much larger clone, so this may be a sequencing read error. This is likely a read error, given that the CDR3 carries no conserved phenylalanine or tryptophan at its end. The chain couples TRBV29-1 to TRBJ2-4; no clear D gene. The CDR3 covers 13 residues. The germline CDR1 and CDR2 sequences are SQVTM and ANQGSEA. Deletions cut 6 bases from V and 8 bases from J, with 17 bases between. DNA for the CDR3: TGCAGCGTCGGATCAGGTTACCAGGACATTCAGTACTTA. This gives the protein CSVGSGYQDIQYL.

The genes are TRBV5-6 and TRBJ2-3; TRBD2 matches 7 bases. This CDR3 has 15 residues. The V gene's germline CDR1 is SGHDT and CDR2 YYEEEE. V shed 4 bases and J 1 base; nucleotides not matched to a gene: 6. CDR3 amino acids: CASSPVAGGTDTQYF. CDR3 coding DNA: TGTGCCAGCAGCCCGGTGGCGGGGGGCACAGATACGCAGTATTTT.

This clonotype occurred a few times. V gene TRBV20-1 combines with J gene TRBJ2-1; the D gene is possibly TRBD1 (6 bases). V was cut by 3 bases and J by 8 bases, with 14 bases left in between. This CDR3 spans 13 amino acids. Per the germline V gene, CDR1 is DFQATT and CDR2 is SNEGSKA (reference sequence). CDR3 in DNA: TGCAGTGCTAGTAGGAACACAGGGTATGAGCAGTTCTTC. This encodes CSASRNTGYEQFF.

The chain uses TRBV5-5 and TRBJ2-1; 11 nucleotides line up with TRBD2. J was trimmed by 8 bases and V by 4 bases; bases with no gene match: 11. Germline CDR1 SGHKS, CDR2 YYEKEE (reference sequence). The CDR3 has 16 amino acids. The CDR3 bases are TGTGCCAGCAGCGGACGACTAGCGGGGAGACGGGATGAGCAGTTCTTC. It translates to CASSGRLAGRRDEQFF.

The V gene is TRBV20-1, the J gene TRBJ1-2; no definite D call. Germline V gives CDR1 DFQATT, CDR2 SNEGSKA (reference sequence). V was trimmed by 1 base and J by 4 bases, leaving 31 bases between them. The CDR3 covers 20 residues. CDR3 in DNA: TGCAGTGCTAGAGGGCCCCTGAGGACGAAAAAACCTTGGGTGCTCTATGGCTACACCTTC. Its translation is CSARGPLRTKKPWVLYGYTF.

This chain connects TRBV5-1 to TRBJ2-7; the D call may be TRBD1 or TRBD2 (5 bases each). The CDR3 has 17 amino acids. CDR1 and CDR2 (germline): SGHRS, YFSETQ. Trimming left V 4 bases short and J 4 bases short, with 24 bases between. The CDR3 protein is CASSEETGTRMGYEQYF. CDR3 nucleotides: TGCGCCAGCAGCGAAGAAACCGGGACCAGGATGGGGTACGAGCAGTACTTC. Full variable domain (rest looked up from reference TRBV5-1 and TRBJ2-7): KAGVTQTPRYLIKTRGQQVTLSCSPISGHRSVSWYQQTPGQGLQFLFEYFSETQRNKGNFPGRFSGRQFSNSRSEMNVSTLELGDSALYLCASSEETGTRMGYEQYFGPGTRLTVT.

V usage is TRBV5-6 and J usage is TRBJ1-2; the D is unclear. Germline V gene lookup returns CDR1 SGHDT and CDR2 YYEEEE. V was clipped by 1 base and J by 3 bases, with 25 bases between them. This CDR3 has 19 amino acids. The CDR3 DNA sequence: TGTGCCAGCAGCTTGCTCGCGGGATCAGAACTACAGATGTACTATGGCTACACCTTC. This encodes CASSLLAGSELQMYYGYTF.

V is TRBV20-1 and J is TRBJ1-4; no firm D call. The germline CDR1 and CDR2 sequences are DFQATT and SNEGSKA (reference sequence). The V end lost 7 bases, the J end lost 3 bases, and 15 bases lay between the germline ends. This CDR3 comprises 14 residues. CDR3 DNA: TGCAGTGGGGAGAGAGGGTCGGCTAATGAAAAACTGTTTTTT. This gives the protein CSGERGSANEKLFF.

The chain is built from TRBV20-1 and TRBJ2-1; 10 bases match TRBD2. Per the germline V gene, CDR1 is DFQATT and CDR2 is SNEGSKA (reference sequence). The J segment lost 4 bases and the V segment lost 5 bases, leaving 8 bases of the junction unmatched. The CDR3 is 15 residues long. The CDR3 nucleotides read TGCAGTGCTCCCCGTAGCGGGAGGCTTTACAATGAGCAGTTCTTC. Encoded protein: CSAPRSGRLYNEQFF.